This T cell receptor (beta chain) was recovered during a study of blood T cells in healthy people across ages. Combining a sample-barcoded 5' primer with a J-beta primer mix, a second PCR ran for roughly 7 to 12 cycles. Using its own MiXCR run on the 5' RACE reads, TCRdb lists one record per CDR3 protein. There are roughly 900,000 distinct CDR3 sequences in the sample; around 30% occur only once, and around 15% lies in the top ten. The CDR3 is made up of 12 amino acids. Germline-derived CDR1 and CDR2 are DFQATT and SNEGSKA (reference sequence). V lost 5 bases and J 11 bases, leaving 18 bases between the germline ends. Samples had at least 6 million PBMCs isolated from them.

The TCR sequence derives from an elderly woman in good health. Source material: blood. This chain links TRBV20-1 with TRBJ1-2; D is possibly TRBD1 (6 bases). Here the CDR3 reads CSASGTTPRYTF. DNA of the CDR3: TGCAGTGCTTCCGGGACAACCCCGAGGTACACCTTC.